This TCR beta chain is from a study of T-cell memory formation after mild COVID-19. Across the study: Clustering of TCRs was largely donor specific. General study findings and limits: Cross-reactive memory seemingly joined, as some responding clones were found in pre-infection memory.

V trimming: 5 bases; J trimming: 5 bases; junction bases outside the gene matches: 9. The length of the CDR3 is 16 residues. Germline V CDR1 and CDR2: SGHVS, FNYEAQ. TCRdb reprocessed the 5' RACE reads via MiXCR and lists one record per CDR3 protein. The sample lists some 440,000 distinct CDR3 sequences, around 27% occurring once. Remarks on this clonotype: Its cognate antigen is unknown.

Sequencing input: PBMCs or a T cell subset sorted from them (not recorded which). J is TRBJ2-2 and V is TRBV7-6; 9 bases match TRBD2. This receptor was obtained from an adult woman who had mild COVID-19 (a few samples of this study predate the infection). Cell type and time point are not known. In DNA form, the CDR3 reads TGTGCCAGCAGCCCACGGACTAGCGTGGAAACCGGGGAGCTGTTTTTT. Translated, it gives CASSPRTSVETGELFF.